The 13 T cell receptor beta chains reported below all come from one sample, sequenced in a study of cytomegalovirus exposure and HLA in healthy donors. The PCR contained 60 Vbeta and 13 Jbeta primers. Data came from immunoSEQ multiplex PCR; TCRdb stores just in-frame clones and leaves some out. The sample holds around 210,000 clones, roughly four fifths seen once. The sample taken for sequencing was PBMCs. The receptors derive from a middle-aged woman in good health and CMV-seronegative.

The chain is built from TRBV18 and TRBJ1-1; D possibly corresponds to TRBD1 (5 bases). CDR3 length: 14 amino acids. Trimming left V 1 base short and J 4 bases short, with 10 bases between. CDR1 is KGHSH, CDR2 LQKENI, per germline. DNA of the CDR3: TGTGCCAGCTCACCACAAAAGGGACTCACTGAAGCTTTCTTT. It yields the protein CASSPQKGLTEAFF.

The V and J genes are TRBV27 and TRBJ1-1, with a possible D match to TRBD1 (5 bases). V lost 9 bases and J 0 bases, leaving 11 bases between the germline ends. The CDR3 is 13 amino acids. Germline V gene sequence: CDR1 MNHEY, CDR2 SMNVEV (reference sequence). CDR3 coding DNA: TGTGCCAGTAAGGACAACATGAACACTGAAGCTTTCTTT. This sequence encodes CASKDNMNTEAFF.

J is TRBJ2-5 and V is TRBV9; TRBD2 matches 11 bases. The J segment lost 3 bases and the V segment lost 0 bases, leaving 4 bases of the junction unmatched. Germline loops: CDR1 SGDLS, CDR2 YYNGEE. The CDR3 totals 16 residues. The CDR3 DNA follows: TGTGCCAGCAGCGTAGGCATACTAGCGGGAGAAGAGACCCAGTACTTC. This codes for CASSVGILAGEETQYF.

V and J are TRBV19 and TRBJ1-1, with D unresolved. V lost 5 bases and J lost 3, with 10 bases in between. CDR1 is LNHDA, CDR2 SQIVND, per germline (reference sequence). The CDR3 is 13 residues long. CDR3 residues: CASSGRADTEAFF. The CDR3 nucleotides read TGTGCCAGTAGTGGGAGGGCAGACACTGAAGCTTTCTTT.

This sequence joins TRBV15 and TRBJ2-7; the D gene is possibly TRBD2 (6 bases). Germline V gene lookup returns CDR1 LNHNV and CDR2 YYDKDF (reference sequence). The CDR3 sequence is 15 residues long. The V end lost 1 base, the J end lost 1 base, and 11 bases lay between the germline ends. CDR3 loop: CATSRVRAGSYEQYF. CDR3 coding DNA: TGTGCCACCAGCAGAGTCAGGGCGGGATCCTACGAGCAGTACTTC.

The DNA of the CDR3 is TGTGCCAGTAGTTCCTCTTGGACTAGCCGGGCAGATACGCAGTATTTT. Its translation: CASSSSWTSRADTQYF. The chain uses TRBV19 and TRBJ2-3; 8 bases match TRBD2. There are 16 residues in the CDR3. Trimming removed 5 bases from V and 4 bases from J; junction bases left unmatched: 11. Germline values: CDR1 LNHDA, CDR2 SQIVND (reference sequence).

The chain couples TRBV7-2 to TRBJ1-2; D not resolved. The V end lost 2 bases, the J end lost 6 bases, and 7 bases lay between the germline ends. The CDR3 is 12 residues long. Germline CDR1 reads SGHTA; CDR2 reads FQGNSA. CDR3 sequence: CASSLSGDGYTF. The CDR3, as DNA: TGTGCCAGCAGCTTATCCGGAGATGGCTACACCTTC.

The rearrangement links TRBV5-1 to TRBJ2-1; 12 nucleotides match TRBD2. This CDR3 has 15 amino acids. J lost 9 bases, V lost 5 bases, and 9 bases had no gene match. Germline CDR1 reads SGHRS; CDR2 reads YFSETQ. This chain's CDR3 is CASRPLTSGRSEQFF. The CDR3 nucleotides read TGCGCCAGCAGGCCCCTGACTAGCGGGAGATCTGAGCAGTTCTTC.

This clone was found a few times. The chain employs TRBV29-1 and TRBJ1-4; TRBD1 agrees at 7 bases. The CDR3 extends over 12 amino acids. With V trimmed by 6 bases and J by 5 bases, 3 bases remained unmatched. Germline V gene sequence: CDR1 SQVTM, CDR2 ANQGSEA. The CDR3 here is CSVPGGNEKLFF. CDR3 sequence (DNA): TGCAGCGTCCCAGGGGGGAATGAAAAACTGTTTTTT.

The chain joins TRBV15 to TRBJ1-2; 9 bases match TRBD1. V shed 1 base, J shed 5 bases, and the junction held 2 bases outside the gene matches. The CDR3 is made up of 14 amino acids. Germline V gene data show CDR1 as LNHNV and CDR2 as YYDKDF (reference sequence). CDR3 DNA sequence: TGTGCCACCAGCAGAGGGACAGGGGAATATGGCTACACCTTC. This translates into CATSRGTGEYGYTF.

This clone appeared once. V usage is TRBV28 and J usage is TRBJ1-4, with D tentatively TRBD1 (6 bases). Germline CDR1 MDHEN, CDR2 SYDVKM. V was shortened by 5 bases and J by 7 bases, with 17 bases between the two germline ends. This CDR3 is built from 15 residues. Written as DNA, the CDR3 is TGTGCCAGCAGTCGAACAGGGATTAATAGTGAAAAACTGTTTTTT. As protein: CASSRTGINSEKLFF.

J is TRBJ2-7 and V is TRBV27, with 8 bases aligning to TRBD2. Germline V gives CDR1 MNHEY, CDR2 SMNVEV (reference sequence). V lost 6 bases to trimming and J lost 6 bases; unmatched junction nucleotides: 22. The length of the CDR3 is 18 residues. The CDR3 sequence: CASSPQTGTSVYSSEQYF. As DNA, the CDR3 is TGTGCCAGCAGCCCGCAAACCGGGACTAGTGTTTACTCGAGCGAGCAGTACTTC.

This rearrangement joins TRBV27 to TRBJ2-3, with TRBD2 as a possible D gene (6 bases). The CDR3 consists of 15 residues. The germline V gene has CDR1 MNHEY and CDR2 SMNVEV (reference sequence). Between the trimmed V and J ends, which lost 3 bases and 2 bases, there was a span of 12 bases. CDR3 bases: TGTGCCAGCAGTTTGCTAGCGCCAACCACAGATACGCAGTATTTT. It translates to CASSLLAPTTDTQYF.